These T cell receptor beta chains were read from a single sample in a study of control samples from healthy donors and cancer patients. Using immunoSEQ multiplex PCR, the repertoire was profiled, and TCRdb retains in-frame clones only, with some absent. The sample includes about 130,000 clones, about 93% of them seen just once. Sequencing used PBMCs. These receptor sequences come from a man in his 60s with colorectal cancer. CDR3s include the opening cysteine and the closing phenylalanine or tryptophan. Fields, in order: V gene, clone size, J gene, D gene, CDR3 length, CDR3 DNA, CDR3 protein. D genes are given only for firm matches. Expanded clones are given a class, and other clones once, few, many or no size at all.

V: TRBV19; size: .; J: TRBJ1-5; D: .; length: 15; DNA: TGTGCCAGTAGTGAGGGGCAACTTAGCAATCAGCCCCAGCATTTT; CDR3: CASSEGQLSNQPQHF
V: TRBV4-1; size: .; J: TRBJ1-2; D: .; length: 15; DNA: TGCGCCAGCAGCCATGACCACAGCGCTAACTATGGCTACACCTTC; CDR3: CASSHDHSANYGYTF
V: TRBV7-8; size: .; J: TRBJ2-7; D: TRBD2; length: 15; DNA: TGTGCCAGCAGCTTAAGAGGCGGGGGGACCTACGAGCAGTACTTC; CDR3: CASSLRGGGTYEQYF
V: TRBV12-3/TRBV12-4; size: .; J: TRBJ2-3; D: TRBD1; length: 13; DNA: TGTGCCAGCGGTACAGGGGGCGCAGATACGCAGTATTTT; CDR3: CASGTGGADTQYF
V: TRBV9; size: once; J: TRBJ1-3; D: TRBD1; length: 14; DNA: TGTGCCAGCAGCCCCCGGACAGGGATAAACACCATATATTTT; CDR3: CASSPRTGINTIYF
V: TRBV10-3; size: .; J: TRBJ1-2; D: .; length: 13; DNA: TGTGCCATCAGTGCTGGCATCAACTATGGCTACACCTTC; CDR3: CAISAGINYGYTF
V: TRBV6-2/TRBV6-3; size: .; J: TRBJ2-5; D: TRBD1; length: 15; DNA: TGTGCCAGCAGTCCGCAGGGACAGCCACAAGAGACCCAGTACTTC; CDR3: CASSPQGQPQETQYF
V: TRBV2; size: .; J: TRBJ2-3; D: TRBD1; length: 17; DNA: TGTGCCAGCAGTGAACCGGTGGACAGGCCTAGCACAGATACGCAGTATTTT; CDR3: CASSEPVDRPSTDTQYF
V: TRBV3-1/TRBV3-2; size: .; J: TRBJ2-7; D: TRBD1; length: 14; DNA: TGTGCCAGCAGCCGATTGACAGGGGCCTACGAGCAGTACTTC; CDR3: CASSRLTGAYEQYF
V: TRBV7-2; size: .; J: TRBJ2-7; D: .; length: 14; DNA: TGTGCCAGCAGTCCACGGGACGGAGCCTACGAGCAGTACTTC; CDR3: CASSPRDGAYEQYF
V: TRBV3-1/TRBV3-2; size: .; J: TRBJ2-1; D: TRBD2; length: 15; DNA: TGTGCCAGCAGCCTGACTAGCGGGGGCCACAATGAGCAGTTCTTC; CDR3: CASSLTSGGHNEQFF
V: TRBV30; size: .; J: TRBJ2-7; D: .; length: 13; DNA: TGTGCCTGGAGGCTGGGACAATACTACGAGCAGTACTTC; CDR3: CAWRLGQYYEQYF
V: TRBV6-5; size: .; J: TRBJ2-1; D: TRBD2; length: 13; DNA: TGTGCCAGTCTAGCGGGGGGATCCAATGAGCAGTTCTTC; CDR3: CASLAGGSNEQFF
V: TRBV27; size: once; J: TRBJ2-6; D: .; length: 17; DNA: TGTGCCAGCAGTGAGACAGGTGAAAACTCTGGGGCCAACGTCCTGACTTTC; CDR3: CASSETGENSGANVLTF
V: TRBV6-2/TRBV6-3; size: .; J: TRBJ1-6; D: .; length: 16; DNA: TGTGCCAGCAGCTCCGACCCCGGCACCTATAATTCACCCCTCCACTTT; CDR3: CASSSDPGTYNSPLHF
V: TRBV19; size: .; J: TRBJ1-1; D: .; length: 11; DNA: TGTGCCAGTACCAGGGCCACTGAAGCTTTCTTT; CDR3: CASTRATEAFF
V: TRBV6-5; size: .; J: TRBJ1-1; D: .; length: 14; DNA: TGTGCCAGCAGTTATAGGGAGGGGAGGACTGAAGCTTTCTTT; CDR3: CASSYREGRTEAFF
V: TRBV19; size: .; J: TRBJ1-2; D: .; length: 14; DNA: TGTGCCAGTAGTACCCGGAGGGGGGACTATGGCTACACCTTC; CDR3: CASSTRRGDYGYTF